A single sample gave rise to the 25 T cell receptor beta chains below, sequenced in a study of cytomegalovirus exposure and HLA in healthy donors. PCR was performed using 60 Vbeta and 13 Jbeta primers. The method was immunoSEQ multiplex PCR; TCRdb's version includes in-frame clones alone and lacks a portion of them. There are about 160,000 clones in the sample; around 69% occur only once, and approximately 3% lies in the top ten. Material for sequencing was PBMCs. These receptor sequences come from a woman aged 25 to 39 in good health and CMV-seronegative.

The chain recombines TRBV4-1 with TRBJ2-1; no firm D call. Trimming stripped 1 base from V and 0 bases from J, with 10 bases between. CDR1 is MGHRA, CDR2 YSYEKL, per germline. This CDR3 spans 16 amino acids. This CDR3 is CASSQVELSSYNEQFF. The CDR3 DNA reads TGCGCCAGCAGCCAAGTAGAGTTGAGCTCCTACAATGAGCAGTTCTTC.

V and J are TRBV10-3 and TRBJ2-3, with 9 bases aligning to TRBD2. Germline V gene sequence: CDR1 ENHRY, CDR2 SYGVKD. CDR3 size: 18 residues. The trim removed 3 bases at V and 4 bases at J, leaving 14 bases unmatched. The CDR3 nucleotides read TGTGCCATCAGTGATAGGACGAGCGGGAGGCCGGGGGCAGATACGCAGTATTTT. Its protein is CAISDRTSGRPGADTQYF.

The rearrangement uses TRBV6-6 and TRBJ1-5; 9 bases are shared with TRBD1. Germline assignment: CDR1 MNHNY and CDR2 SVGAGI (reference sequence). Trimming cost V 5 bases and J 7 bases; bases outside gene matches: 12. The CDR3 loop spans 16 amino acids. This CDR3 is CASSKGTGINYQPQHF. The CDR3 bases are TGTGCCAGCAGTAAAGGGACAGGGATTAATTACCAGCCCCAGCATTTT.

The V call is TRBV11-2, the J call TRBJ2-7; 9 bases are a match to TRBD1. This CDR3 is built from 14 residues. V lost 5 bases to trimming and J lost 5 bases; unmatched junction nucleotides: 7. Germline V gene data show CDR1 as SGHAT and CDR2 as FQNNGV. CDR3 amino acids: CASSAGQGGDEQYF. CDR3 bases: TGTGCCAGCAGCGCGGGACAGGGAGGGGACGAGCAGTACTTC.

V and J are TRBV7-8 and TRBJ1-1, with D perhaps TRBD1 (6 bases). Germline assignment: CDR1 SGHVS and CDR2 FQNEAQ. The CDR3 totals 14 residues. V was pared by 7 bases and J by 6 bases, with 18 bases between. The DNA for the CDR3 is TGTGCCAGCACCCCAGGGAGGGGGAGGGCTGAAGCTTTCTTT. This gives the protein CASTPGRGRAEAFF.

The chain links TRBV4-1 to TRBJ2-3; TRBD2 aligns across 11 bases. This CDR3 region has 15 residues. Unmatched junction bases numbered 6, after V lost 3 bases and J lost 7 bases. CDR1 and CDR2 from the germline V gene are MGHRA and YSYEKL. In DNA, the CDR3 is TGCGCCAGCAGCCATAGTAGCGGGGGGGAATATACGCAGTATTTT. The encoded protein is CASSHSSGGEYTQYF.

The V and J genes are TRBV19 and TRBJ2-1; TRBD2 aligns across 14 bases. Germline V gene sequence: CDR1 LNHDA, CDR2 SQIVND (reference sequence). The V and J ends lost 7 bases and 10 bases, in that order; junction bases with no gene match: 6. The CDR3 is 14 amino acids. The CDR3 spells CASTGTSGSLEQFF. The CDR3 bases are TGTGCCAGTACCGGGACTAGCGGGAGTCTAGAGCAGTTCTTC.

The chain carries TRBV19 and TRBJ2-7; maybe TRBD1 (6 bases). CDR1 and CDR2 (germline): LNHDA, SQIVND (reference sequence). Trimming shortened V by 2 bases and J by 6 bases, and 8 bases separated the two germline ends. There are 12 residues in the CDR3. The CDR3 protein is CASSIIGGEQYF. The CDR3 DNA is TGTGCCAGTAGTATAATAGGGGGCGAGCAGTACTTC.

V is TRBV4-2 and J is TRBJ1-2, with 10 nucleotides matching TRBD1. Trimming took 6 bases from V and 7 from J; bases not matched to a gene: 8. The CDR3 has 14 amino acids. Germline-derived CDR1 and CDR2 are LGHNA and YNFKEQ. Here the CDR3 reads CASRGDRGPGGYTF. The CDR3 DNA is TGTGCCAGCAGAGGTGACAGGGGGCCAGGTGGCTACACCTTC.

The chain joins TRBV7-9 to TRBJ1-2, with no clear D. Germline-derived CDR1 and CDR2 are SEHNR and FQNEAQ (reference sequence). This CDR3 is 12 amino acids long. Trimming took 4 bases from V and 8 from J, leaving 11 bases between them. CDR3 nucleotide sequence: TGTGCCAGCAGCTCGGAGGTGGGCGGCTACACCTTC. Translating gives CASSSEVGGYTF.

V is TRBV7-3 and J is TRBJ2-3, with 8 nucleotides matching TRBD2. With 3 bases clipped from V and 0 bases from J, the junction kept 2 bases outside the gene matches. CDR1 is SGHTA and CDR2 is FQGTGA in the germline V gene. This CDR3 is built from 15 residues. The CDR3 region is CASSLVAGSTDTQYF. The CDR3 DNA is TGTGCCAGCAGCTTGGTAGCGGGGAGCACAGATACGCAGTATTTT.

The count of this clone is one. Here the CDR3 reads CASSVGTRGGWYNSPLHF. CDR3 nucleotides: TGTGCCAGCAGCGTGGGGACTCGGGGTGGCTGGTATAATTCACCCCTCCACTTT. The gene calls are TRBV9 and TRBJ1-6; the D gene is possibly TRBD1 (5 bases). The CDR3 length is 18 residues. Trimming removed 2 bases from V and 4 bases from J, with 19 bases in between. Germline V gene lookup returns CDR1 SGDLS and CDR2 YYNGEE.

This clone was found a few times. The rearrangement uses TRBV18 and TRBJ1-2; possibly TRBD1 for D (5 bases). V was pared by 2 bases and J by 3 bases, with 25 bases between. CDR1 and CDR2 (germline): KGHSH, LQKENI. The CDR3 totals 19 residues. CDR3 DNA sequence: TGTGCCAGCTCACCATCAGTCTCGGGAGGAGGTGGGGGTGACTATGGCTACACCTTC. Translated: CASSPSVSGGGGGDYGYTF.

The rearrangement links TRBV6-1 to TRBJ1-2; weak D call: TRBD1 (5 bases). From germline, CDR1 is MNHNS and CDR2 SASEGT. Trimming took off 4 bases at V and 4 bases at J, with 7 bases between the two ends. There are 12 residues in the CDR3. In nucleotides, the CDR3 is TGTGCCAGCAGTGGACAGCTCTATGGCTACACCTTC. This sequence encodes CASSGQLYGYTF.

The chain carries TRBV29-1 and TRBJ2-5; D not resolved. The CDR3 is 11 residues long. In germline, CDR1 is SQVTM, CDR2 ANQGSEA. The germline V and J ends were trimmed by 6 bases and 6 bases, with 11 bases remaining between them. The CDR3 DNA reads TGCAGCGTAGCTGACACGAAGACCCAGTACTTC. It codes for CSVADTKTQYF.

This clone was seen only a few times. The chain has TRBV28 and TRBJ2-7; 9 bases are a match to TRBD1. The germline V gene encodes CDR1 MDHEN and CDR2 SYDVKM. This CDR3 has 13 residues. The CDR3 nucleotides read TGTCTCAGCGTGGGACAGGGTGGGGGCGAGCAGTACTTC. Amino acids: CLSVGQGGGEQYF.

This clone has more than one count but fewer than ten. This chain uses TRBV5-5 with TRBJ2-3, with D maybe TRBD2 (6 bases). In germline, CDR1 is SGHKS, CDR2 YYEKEE (reference sequence). CDR3 length equals 15 residues. The V and J ends lost 4 bases and 2 bases respectively, with 14 bases between them. The CDR3 DNA reads TGTGCCAGCAGCCCGTCGTGGAGGGCCACAGATACGCAGTATTTT. It yields the protein CASSPSWRATDTQYF.

This clone has just a few counts. One junction end disagrees with the germline gene, perhaps due to a read error. The CDR3 reads CASSLSDRDGEQFF. The CDR3 coding sequence is TGTGCTAGCAGCTTGTCGGATCGGGATGGTGAGCAGTTCTTC. The V gene is TRBV7-7, the J gene TRBJ2-1, with D perhaps matching TRBD2 (5 bases). The length of the CDR3 is 14 residues. Germline CDR1 is SSHAT and CDR2 is FNYEAQ (reference sequence).

V usage is TRBV6-5 and J usage is TRBJ1-5; 7 bases fit TRBD1. The CDR3 sequence is 14 residues long. Germline values: CDR1 MNHEY, CDR2 SVGAGI. Trimming cost V 5 bases and J 3 bases; bases outside gene matches: 4. Here the CDR3 reads CASSVDRVNQPQHF. The CDR3 DNA is TGTGCCAGCAGTGTAGACAGGGTCAATCAGCCCCAGCATTTT.

The chain employs TRBV10-1 and TRBJ2-3; D is possibly TRBD2 (5 bases). Trimming removed 6 bases from V and 11 bases from J, with 12 bases in between. There are 11 residues in the CDR3. Per germline, CDR1 WNHNN and CDR2 SYGVQD (reference sequence). This CDR3 reads CASRAGLRQYF. The CDR3 DNA reads as TGCGCCAGCAGGGCCGGACTGAGGCAGTATTTT.

Worth noting for this clone: Other DNA variants within this sample encode the same CDR3. The gene calls are TRBV10-3 and TRBJ2-3; 12 positions match TRBD1. This CDR3 has 18 amino acids. Trimming at V came to 1 base and at J to 3 bases, leaving 8 bases not matched to a gene. The germline V gene has CDR1 ENHRY and CDR2 SYGVKD. DNA of the CDR3: TGTGCCATCAGTGAGTATCCGCCGGGACAGGGGGCAACAGATACGCAGTATTTT. Protein sequence: CAISEYPPGQGATDTQYF.

The chain recombines TRBV9 with TRBJ2-7; tentative D call: TRBD1 (6 bases). V was pared by 4 bases and J by 6 bases, with 14 bases between. The CDR3 runs to 13 residues. CDR1 and CDR2 (germline): SGDLS, YYNGEE. CDR3 protein: CASSTSTGTEQYF. As DNA, the CDR3 is TGTGCCAGCAGCACTTCCACAGGGACCGAGCAGTACTTC.

This clone was found a few times. The chain is built from TRBV28 and TRBJ1-5, with D uncertain. Trimming cost V 6 bases and J 2 bases, with 11 bases left between them. Per germline, CDR1 MDHEN and CDR2 SYDVKM. The CDR3 spans 14 residues. CDR3 residues: CASSSAEGNQPQHF. CDR3 DNA sequence: TGTGCCAGCAGCAGCGCCGAAGGCAATCAGCCCCAGCATTTT. Full variable domain (rest looked up from reference TRBV28 and TRBJ1-5): DVKVTQSSRYLVKRTGEKVFLECVQDMDHENMFWYRQDPGLGLRLIYFSYDVKMKEKGDIPEGYSVSREKKERFSLILESASTNQTSMYLCASSSAEGNQPQHFGDGTRLSIL.

The rearrangement uses TRBV5-6 and TRBJ2-5; D gene uncertain. TRBJ2-7 matches the DNA end more closely, so the J call is doubtful. The CDR3 covers 14 residues. The germline CDR1 and CDR2 sequences are SGHDT and YYEEEE. As DNA, the CDR3 is TGTGCCAGCAGCTTACGACATCCCACCTACGAGCAGTACTTC. Residues: CASSLRHPTYEQYF.

The chain employs TRBV10-3 and TRBJ1-6; 7 positions match TRBD1. The CDR3 loop spans 15 amino acids. From germline, CDR1 is ENHRY and CDR2 SYGVKD. V shed 1 base, J shed 10 bases, and the junction held 7 bases outside the gene matches. The CDR3 loop reads CAISEYTGVLSPLHF. The CDR3 nucleotides read TGTGCCATCAGTGAGTACACAGGGGTCTTATCACCCCTCCACTTT.